Below are 27 T cell receptor beta chains sequenced from a single sample in a study of T cells after posttransplantation cyclophosphamide. Clones were read by immunoSEQ multiplex PCR, and TCRdb kept only the in-frame ones, dropping some. Among about 52,000 clones listed, roughly 94% were seen once. Sample: PBMCs. Receptor source: a woman in her thirties in good health and a related stem cell transplant donor.

This chain links TRBV7-7 with TRBJ2-1, with D perhaps TRBD2 (5 bases). V dropped 5 bases and J dropped 2 bases, with 13 bases sitting between them. CDR1 and CDR2 (germline): SSHAT, FNYEAQ (reference sequence). This CDR3 is built from 15 residues. CDR3 loop: CASSPAWGAYNEQFF. The CDR3 DNA reads as TGTGCCAGCAGCCCAGCCTGGGGAGCCTACAATGAGCAGTTCTTC. The full variable domain, completed using reference TRBV7-7 and TRBJ2-1, is GAGVSQSPRYKVTKRGQDVTLRCDPISSHATLYWYQQALGQGPEFLTYFNYEAQPDKSGLPSDRFSAERPEGSISTLTIQRTEQRDSAMYRCASSPAWGAYNEQFFGPGTRLTVL.

The rearrangement uses TRBV30 and TRBJ2-7; TRBD1 agrees at 7 bases. The CDR3 runs to 14 residues. Germline assignment: CDR1 GTSNPN and CDR2 SVGIG (reference sequence). J was trimmed by 5 bases and V by 3 bases; bases with no gene match: 10. The CDR3 coding sequence is TGTGCCTGGAGACCCAAAGGACAGGTCCACGAGCAGTACTTC. Translated: CAWRPKGQVHEQYF.

This clone was observed a single time. V and J are TRBV4-3 and TRBJ2-5; a weak D match, TRBD1 (5 bases). Deletions cut 0 bases from V and 7 bases from J, with 15 bases between. Germline values: CDR1 LGHNA, CDR2 YSLEER. The CDR3 is 15 residues long. This CDR3 reads CASSQERTQARTQYF. In DNA form, the CDR3 reads TGCGCCAGCAGCCAAGAGCGGACACAGGCCCGGACCCAGTACTTC.

This CDR3 is CASSLSGRQNQPQHF. Here the CDR3 DNA reads TGTGCCAGCAGTTTATCAGGCAGGCAGAATCAGCCCCAGCATTTT. The chain carries TRBV27 and TRBJ1-5; D unclear. V gave up 0 bases and J gave up 4 bases, with 10 bases separating them. Germline CDR1 reads MNHEY; CDR2 reads SMNVEV (reference sequence). This CDR3 is built from 15 residues.

The rearrangement uses TRBV11-2 and TRBJ2-3; TRBD2 matches at 9 bases. V lost 5 bases, J lost 0 bases, and 6 bases stayed unmatched. The germline V gene encodes CDR1 SGHAT and CDR2 FQNNGV. The CDR3 loop spans 16 amino acids. CDR3 sequence reads: CASSISGGYSTDTQYF. Here the CDR3 DNA reads TGTGCCAGCAGCATTAGCGGGGGATACAGCACAGATACGCAGTATTTT.

The rearrangement joins TRBV5-1 to TRBJ1-2, with a possible D match to TRBD1 (6 bases). The CDR3 runs to 13 residues. From germline, CDR1 is SGHRS and CDR2 YFSETQ. V was pared by 4 bases and J by 2 bases, with 9 bases between. For the CDR3, the DNA is TGCGCCAGCAGCCCGGGGGGCAACTATGGCTACACCTTC. Translated: CASSPGGNYGYTF.

The table lists this clone with a count of one. The CDR3 spells CASGLGVLIDAQDEQYF. CDR3 sequence (DNA): TGTGCTAGTGGTTTGGGGGTTCTGATCGATGCTCAGGACGAGCAGTACTTC. The genes are TRBV12-5 and TRBJ2-7; D unclear. From germline, CDR1 is LGHNT and CDR2 FRNRAP. V was trimmed by 1 base and J by 5 bases, leaving 21 bases between them. The CDR3 extends over 17 amino acids.

This clone was detected once. The chain carries TRBV5-5 and TRBJ1-1; possible D gene TRBD1, 6 bases. V lost 6 bases, J lost 8 bases, and 14 bases lay in between. This CDR3 comprises 12 residues. Germline V gene lookup returns CDR1 SGHKS and CDR2 YYEKEE (reference sequence). The CDR3 sequence: CASTEGGGEAFF. Here the CDR3 DNA reads TGTGCCAGCACCGAGGGGGGGGGAGAAGCTTTCTTT.

The J gene is TRBJ2-7, the V gene TRBV30, with a tentative D call TRBD2 (6 bases). V lost 0 bases, J lost 4 bases, and 10 bases lay in between. CDR1 and CDR2 from the germline V gene are GTSNPN and SVGIG (reference sequence). CDR3 length: 13 residues. The CDR3 reads CAWSVGGAYEQYF. The CDR3 nucleotides read TGTGCCTGGAGTGTGGGCGGGGCTTACGAGCAGTACTTC.

This chain uses TRBV4-2 with TRBJ2-1; the D gene is possibly TRBD1 (5 bases). Looked up from germline, CDR1 is LGHNA and CDR2 is YNFKEQ. CDR3 length equals 18 residues. V was cut by 4 bases and J by 0 bases, with 19 bases left in between. CDR3 nucleotide sequence: TGTGCCAGCAGCCGGATACGGCAGGGATTGAACTCCTACAATGAGCAGTTCTTC. It is translated as CASSRIRQGLNSYNEQFF.

The rearrangement uses TRBV18 and TRBJ2-1, with 12 bases matching TRBD2. This CDR3 is built from 19 residues. Germline CDR1 and CDR2: KGHSH and LQKENI. V lost 0 bases to trimming and J lost 5 bases; unmatched junction nucleotides: 11. In DNA, the CDR3 is TGTGCCAGCTCACCACCGAGGGCCCCAAGGACTAGCGGGGACAATGAGCAGTTCTTC. Translating gives CASSPPRAPRTSGDNEQFF.

This chain joins TRBV30 and TRBJ2-1; D is possibly TRBD2 (5 bases). Germline V lookup: CDR1 GTSNPN, CDR2 SVGIG (reference sequence). This CDR3 comprises 13 residues. V was pared by 1 base and J by 4 bases, with 8 bases between. The CDR3 DNA is TGTGCCTGGAGTGGGAGGAGGTACAATGAGCAGTTCTTC. It encodes CAWSGRRYNEQFF.

The chain employs TRBV2 and TRBJ1-1; 8 positions match TRBD1. The CDR3 length is 14 residues. Germline V gene lookup returns CDR1 SNHLY and CDR2 FYNNEI. Unmatched junction bases numbered 10, after V lost 7 bases and J lost 6 bases. In DNA form, the CDR3 reads TGTGCCAGCATTAAGACAGGGGCGAGCGCTGAAGCTTTCTTT. This gives the protein CASIKTGASAEAFF.

The chain is built from TRBV7-2 and TRBJ2-5; 8 bases are a match to TRBD1. The CDR3 has 15 amino acids. CDR1 and CDR2 (germline): SGHTA, FQGNSA. V dropped 5 bases and J dropped 0; count of bases not matched to a gene: 5. The CDR3 nucleotides read TGTGCCAGCAGCCCGGGGGACAGGTACCAAGAGACCCAGTACTTC. Residues: CASSPGDRYQETQYF.

The V call is TRBV15, the J call TRBJ2-5, with TRBD2 matching over 8 bases. V lost 0 bases to trimming and J lost 4 bases; unmatched junction nucleotides: 4. The CDR3 extends over 15 amino acids. CDR1 and CDR2 (germline): LNHNV, YYDKDF (reference sequence). The CDR3 reads CATSRDLAGGETQYF. The DNA for the CDR3 is TGTGCCACCAGCAGAGATCTGGCGGGGGGAGAGACCCAGTACTTC. The entire variable domain, with the rest obtained from reference TRBV15 and TRBJ2-5, is as follows: DAMVIQNPRYQVTQFGKPVTLSCSQTLNHNVMYWYQQKSSQAPKLLFHYYDKDFNNEADTPDNFQSRRPNTSFCFLDIRSPGLGDTAMYLCATSRDLAGGETQYFGPGTRLLVL.

This clone came up once. The V call is TRBV2, the J call TRBJ2-2; 14 bases agree with TRBD2. V dropped 10 bases and J dropped 4; count of bases not matched to a gene: 8. The CDR3 has 16 amino acids. Germline V gene sequence: CDR1 SNHLY, CDR2 FYNNEI. For the CDR3, the DNA is TGTGCCATACGAGTGACTAGCGGGGGGGGCACCGGGGAGCTGTTTTTT. Residues: CAIRVTSGGGTGELFF.

The CDR3 nucleotides read TGTGCCAGCACCTTGACAGGGGGAGTTGATGAGCAGTTCTTC. Translating gives CASTLTGGVDEQFF. The chain uses TRBV6-6 and TRBJ2-1; 9 nucleotides match TRBD1. Germline V gene sequence: CDR1 MNHNY, CDR2 SVGAGI (reference sequence). The CDR3 covers 14 residues. Trimming cost V 7 bases and J 8 bases; bases outside gene matches: 9.

The rearrangement joins TRBV5-6 to TRBJ2-1; D gene uncertain. The CDR3 sequence is 14 residues long. Between the trimmed V and J ends, which lost 3 bases and 4 bases, there was a span of 11 bases. Germline CDR1 and CDR2: SGHDT and YYEEEE. CDR3 residues: CASSSRHLYNEQFF. CDR3 sequence (DNA): TGTGCCAGCAGCTCCCGACACCTTTACAATGAGCAGTTCTTC. The whole variable domain, filled in from reference TRBV5-6 and TRBJ2-1, reads DAGVTQSPTHLIKTRGQQVTLRCSPKSGHDTVSWYQQALGQGPQFIFQYYEEEERQRGNFPDRFSGHQFPNYSSELNVNALLLGDSALYLCASSSRHLYNEQFFGPGTRLTVL.

This CDR3 reads CASRSGSGLYTGELFF. For the CDR3, the DNA is TGTGCCAGCAGGAGCGGCAGCGGGCTCTACACCGGGGAGCTGTTTTTT. This chain links TRBV2 with TRBJ2-2, with D perhaps matching TRBD2 (6 bases). The CDR3 is made up of 16 amino acids. The V and J ends lost 6 bases and 3 bases respectively, with 17 bases between them. Germline CDR1 is SNHLY and CDR2 is FYNNEI.

The chain couples TRBV11-2 to TRBJ2-3, with D uncertain. The CDR3 is 13 residues long. Trimming left V 5 bases short and J 5 bases short, with 11 bases between. Germline CDR1 and CDR2: SGHAT and FQNNGV. The CDR3 loop is CASSITSVDTQYF. The DNA of the CDR3 is TGTGCCAGCAGCATCACGTCGGTAGATACGCAGTATTTT.

In its sample, this clone was seen a few times. The rearrangement links TRBV9 to TRBJ2-3; TRBD1 might be the D (5 bases). CDR1 and CDR2 from the germline V gene are SGDLS and YYNGEE. Trimming shortened V by 0 bases and J by 5 bases, and 10 bases separated the two germline ends. This CDR3 comprises 14 residues. This chain's CDR3 is CASSVAQGVDTQYF. As DNA, the CDR3 is TGTGCCAGCAGCGTAGCTCAGGGTGTAGATACGCAGTATTTT.

This clone is labeled as medium-sized. V usage is TRBV4-3 and J usage is TRBJ2-1, with D perhaps matching TRBD2 (5 bases). CDR3 size: 15 residues. Trimming took off 5 bases at V and 2 bases at J, with 13 bases between the two ends. CDR1 and CDR2 (germline): LGHNA, YSLEER. The CDR3 region has the DNA TGCGCCAGCAGCGAGGGATCGGGGACCTACAATGAGCAGTTCTTC. This sequence encodes CASSEGSGTYNEQFF.

This clone appeared a few times. The V gene is TRBV25-1, the J gene TRBJ2-7, with 7 bases aligning to TRBD1. Germline-derived CDR1 and CDR2 are MGHDK and SYGVNS. J was trimmed by 5 bases and V by 3 bases; bases with no gene match: 10. The CDR3 consists of 15 residues. CDR3 in amino acids: CASSDPSTGNNEQYF. CDR3 bases: TGTGCCAGCAGTGACCCCTCGACAGGGAACAACGAGCAGTACTTC.

This sequence joins TRBV28 and TRBJ1-2; the D gene is possibly TRBD1 (6 bases). Germline V gives CDR1 MDHEN, CDR2 SYDVKM. This CDR3 is 15 amino acids long. V shed 8 bases and J shed 0 bases, with 16 bases lying between them. CDR3 protein: CASGGRGPSNYGYTF. DNA for the CDR3: TGTGCCAGCGGGGGCAGGGGCCCATCTAACTATGGCTACACCTTC.

The V gene is TRBV6-5, the J gene TRBJ1-2, with D tentatively TRBD1 (5 bases). Germline-derived CDR1 and CDR2 are MNHEY and SVGAGI. CDR3 length: 13 residues. With 7 bases removed from V and 6 bases from J, the gap between germline ends came to 15 bases. The CDR3 loop reads CASKRDGVDGYTF. CDR3 bases: TGTGCCAGCAAGCGGGACGGAGTGGATGGCTACACCTTC.

The chain has TRBV27 and TRBJ1-2; TRBD1 might be the D (6 bases). Looked up from germline, CDR1 is MNHEY and CDR2 is SMNVEV (reference sequence). V was pared by 4 bases and J by 4 bases, with 13 bases between. CDR3 length: 14 amino acids. CDR3 amino acids: CASSYGQSFYGYTF. The CDR3 region has the DNA TGTGCCAGCAGTTATGGACAGTCCTTCTATGGCTACACCTTC.

The rearrangement links TRBV9 to TRBJ1-2; perhaps TRBD1 as D (6 bases). Trimming left V 4 bases short and J 4 bases short, with 14 bases between. Germline lookup yields CDR1 SGDLS and CDR2 YYNGEE. The CDR3 contains 14 residues. The CDR3: CASSPPGQLYGYTF. DNA for the CDR3: TGTGCCAGCAGCCCCCCGGGACAACTCTATGGCTACACCTTC.